This T cell receptor (beta chain) originates from a study of T cell responses to AZD1222 COVID-19 vaccine. Study-level points and caveats: Spike-specific TCR depth and breadth grew after two AZD1222 doses. No day 14 peak samples; only post-peak repertoires were characterized. It should be noted that donors were predominantly white British and more often female, and clonal diversity was possibly underestimated. Dominant at 160-218 and 743-854, vaccine-associated CD4 TCRs also spanned spike.

Trimming pared 4 bases from V and 0 bases from J, leaving 16 bases between. Per the germline V gene, CDR1 is SGDLS and CDR2 is YYNGEE. CDR3 size: 17 residues. Produced via immunoSEQ multiplex PCR; TCRdb's table is partial and in-frame only. The sample holds 100,000 to 150,000 clones, 89% seen once. This clone showed up just a few times. The antigen remains undetermined. The sequences come from peripheral blood, collected on day 0 of AZD1222 vaccination. The rearrangement links TRBV9 to TRBJ2-2; D is possibly TRBD1 (6 bases). This clonotype was sampled from an adult in good health. CDR3 residues: CASSPRQGFANTGELFF. The CDR3 DNA reads as TGTGCCAGCAGCCCCAGGCAGGGGTTCGCGAACACCGGGGAGCTGTTTTTT.